The present entry profiles one TCR beta chain with its context. What it recognizes is unknown. A J-beta primer mix and a sample-barcoded 5' primer were used in a second PCR of about 7 to 12 cycles. Via MiXCR, TCRdb re-called the 5' RACE reads, giving one row per CDR3 protein. In the table there are hundreds of thousands of distinct CDR3 sequences, 40% to 50% of which are singletons. The entry originates in a study of blood T cells in healthy people across ages. The CDR3 loop spans 14 amino acids. V was trimmed by 1 base and J by 0 bases, leaving 5 bases between them. From germline, CDR1 is SGDLS and CDR2 YYNGEE. General observations from the study: Observed TCR beta diversity per million T cells went down as age went up. This fall followed a roughly linear course with age.

The receptor comes from a man between 60 and 75 years old in good health. The source material was blood. The V and J genes are TRBV9 and TRBJ2-1, with D possibly TRBD1 on 5 matching bases. The CDR3 loop reads CASSVQGSYNEQFF. CDR3 in DNA: TGTGCCAGCAGCGTACAGGGCTCCTACAATGAGCAGTTCTTC.